A selection of T cell receptor beta chains follows, all from one sample in a study of radiotherapy plus CTLA-4 blockade in lung cancer. Sequencing used immunoSEQ multiplex PCR; TCRdb keeps in-frame clones, though not all of them. Of around 70,000 clones in the sample, 60% to 80% were seen once. The sample here was peripheral blood, taken from a patient treated with radiotherapy plus ipilimumab. The receptors were gathered from a human donor with non-small cell lung cancer whose response to radiotherapy plus ipilimumab could not be evaluated. Some clones in this sample may be carry-over from other donors' samples. CDR3s include the opening cysteine and the closing phenylalanine or tryptophan. The D gene is left open where the match is weak. The size entry is marked missing in some rows and otherwise reads once, few, many or a size class.

v_gene,d_gene,j_gene,abundance,CDR3nt,CDR3aa
TRBV5-1,TRBD2,TRBJ2-1,.,TGCGCCAGCAGCCGAACTAGCGGGGGGACCTACAATGAGCAGTTCTTC,CASSRTSGGTYNEQFF
TRBV19,.,TRBJ2-2,once,TGTGCCAGTAGTAAGGCAGGGGTTGGCACCGGGGAGCTGTTTTTT,CASSKAGVGTGELFF
TRBV9,TRBD1,TRBJ2-7,.,TGTGCCAGCAGCTCCCACGGGACAGGGGTATACGAGCAGTACTTC,CASSSHGTGVYEQYF
TRBV7-2,.,TRBJ1-6,few,TGTGCCAGCAGCTCTCTGAGGGATTCACCCCTCCACTTT,CASSSLRDSPLHF
TRBV5-1,.,TRBJ2-2,.,TGCGCCAGCAGCTTGGCCCCTCCGGACAGTCTTGGGAGGGCGAACACCGGGGAGCTGTTTTTT,CASSLAPPDSLGRANTGELFF
TRBV4-3,TRBD1,TRBJ1-6,.,TGCGCCAGCAGCCAACTTGACAGGGACAATTCACCCCTCCACTTT,CASSQLDRDNSPLHF
TRBV7-2,.,TRBJ2-3,.,TGTGCCAGCAGCTTAGTGAATGCAGGGGCGTCGCAGTATTTT,CASSLVNAGASQYF
TRBV29-1,.,TRBJ2-7,.,TGCAGTTACTGGGGGCAGCAACCCGCCTACGAGCAGTACTTC,CSYWGQQPAYEQYF
TRBV12-1,.,TRBJ2-2,.,TGTGCCAGCAGCAATTTAACCCTCCTCAAGGGGGTAGCGAACACCGGGGAGCTGTTTTTT,CASSNLTLLKGVANTGELFF
TRBV20-1,.,TRBJ1-2,.,TGCAGTGCTAGTGGAAGTAGGGGCACCTTC,CSASGSRGTF
TRBV9,TRBD1,TRBJ2-7,.,TGTGCCAGCAGCGTAGGCCAGGGGGCAGCCTACGAGCAGTACTTC,CASSVGQGAAYEQYF
TRBV27,.,TRBJ1-6,once,TGTGCCAGCAGTTTATTGGAGTATAATTCCCCCCTCCACTTT,CASSLLEYNSPLHF
TRBV4-2,TRBD1,TRBJ2-3,.,TGTGCCAGCAGCCAACTATTCCGGGACAGCAGCACAGATACGCAGTATTTT,CASSQLFRDSSTDTQYF
TRBV5-4,.,TRBJ1-3,.,TGTGCCAGCAGCTTGGCAGGGGCTGGAAACACCATATATTTT,CASSLAGAGNTIYF
TRBV4-2,TRBD1,TRBJ2-3,many,TGTGCCAGCAGCCCCGGGACAGGGGAAGTCACGCAGTATTTT,CASSPGTGEVTQYF
TRBV4-3,.,TRBJ2-1,.,TGCGCCAGCAGCCAAGAACCCCCCCGACAGAACAATGAGCAGTTCTTC,CASSQEPPRQNNEQFF
TRBV6-1,.,TRBJ1-4,.,TGTGCCAGCAGTGAATCCCCTCCAGGGGCCTTTAATGAAAAACTGTTTTTT,CASSESPPGAFNEKLFF
TRBV5-4,.,TRBJ1-6,.,TGTGCCAGCAGCTTGGTGGTTAGCTCCTATAATTCCCCCCTCCACTTT,CASSLVVSSYNSPLHF
TRBV11-3,TRBD1,TRBJ2-7,.,TGTGCCAGCAGTCGGGACAGGGAGGACGAGCAGTACTTC,CASSRDREDEQYF
TRBV5-6,.,TRBJ1-2,few,TGTGCCAGCAGTCAGGGGAGCGGCTACACCTTC,CASSQGSGYTF
TRBV5-1,TRBD1,TRBJ2-7,.,TGCGCCAGCAGCTTGGCCTCCAGGACAGGGTCCCCCTACGAGCAGTACTTC,CASSLASRTGSPYEQYF
TRBV27,.,TRBJ1-2,.,TGTGCCAGCAGTTTATCTTCGGGAGGCTACACCTTC,CASSLSSGGYTF
TRBV7-2,.,TRBJ2-7,once,TGTGCCAGCAGCTTAGCGTACAGTGCGGGCTACGAGCAGTACTTC,CASSLAYSAGYEQYF
TRBV28,.,TRBJ1-1,.,TGTGCCAGCAGTTTGGGTACAGGCCCCGAATGGGCTTTCTTT,CASSLGTGPEWAFF
TRBV5-4,.,TRBJ1-2,.,TGTGCCAGCAGCTTGTCCGCGGCTAACTATGGCTACACCTTC,CASSLSAANYGYTF
TRBV28,.,TRBJ1-1,.,TGTGCCAGCAGTCCACGGAGTGGGTTTGAAGCTTTCTTT,CASSPRSGFEAFF